The T cell receptor beta chain under discussion was sequenced for a study of shared clonotypes between healthy human individuals (dated by TCRdb to the early 2020s). For the wider study: The cohort included three men and a couple of women between 18 and 49 years of age. For each donor, three plates each were used for CD4 naive and CD4 memory, two plates were used for CD8 naive, and one plate was used for CD8 memory. The study deeply sequenced blood TCR repertoires of several healthy adults to estimate repertoire size and the extent of clonotype sharing between individuals. To increase sequencing depth and limit assay-specific biases, TCR repertoire library preparation and sequencing were carried out by different laboratories using diverse techniques. Per donor, leukapheresis produced somewhere between about 0.85 and 10 billion PBMCs.

Broad study findings and their caveats: Pairwise subsampling indicated that sequencing depth was expected to affect the degree of clonotype sharing among donors. Because the study included a small number of donors, the genetic and exposure-history diversity represented was limited. Clonotypes shared by all four sorted-subset donors showed higher generation probabilities than non-shared clonotypes. Across a few donors, approximately 5% of naive CD4, approximately 4% of naive CD8, approximately 2.5% of memory CD4, and under 0.45% of memory CD8 clonotypes were shared. Incomplete sequencing was indicated by rarefaction of sorted-subset datasets, despite the large sequencing depth. Larger estimated clonotype richness was generally found for naive subsets than for memory subsets. Only blood was sampled, and tissue TCR repertoires likely differ from those in blood.

TCR CDR3 regions were amplified from genomic DNA by multiplex PCR using the deep immunoSEQ assay. Extracted genomic DNA from each cell subset was distributed evenly across all wells of several immunoSEQ 96-well plates, and each plate was treated as a replicate. For sorted subsets, each replicate PCR was loaded with around 220 ng genomic DNA, equivalent to approximately 27,000 T cell genomes. Purified libraries were measured with a Qubit 3.0 fluorometer, size-checked on a Bioanalyzer 2100, and measured again with the KAPA Library Quantification kit. Every immunoSEQ 96-well plate was sequenced on a separate single-read 150-cycle Illumina NextSeq 550 flow cell. Processing in the source paper ran as follows. The immunoSEQ output contained only junctional sequences without quality scores, so filtering could not match that applied to full-length reads. Sequences were annotated with PyIR, a Python wrapper for IgBLAST v1.9, and V/J genes and CDR3 were assigned using IMGT germline references. Reads with weak V/J assignments (E-value above 1e-6), missing CDR3, stop codons, out-of-frame junctions, or ambiguous translated residues were removed. A V3J clonotype was defined by an identical inferred V gene, J gene, and CDR3 amino acid sequence. The percentage overlap between two repertoires was calculated by dividing the number of shared unique clonotypes by the size of the smaller repertoire. RTK rarefaction, the Chao1 estimator, and Recon v2.1 estimates of unobserved clonotypes were used to assess repertoire richness. OLGA was used to compute generation probabilities for all TCRbeta clonotypes that the gDNA method yielded from four donors. Sourced from immuneACCESS, this table was stored by TCRdb with only in-frame sequences that have V and J called. A share of the clones is absent; for the studies checked, an unresolved V gene accounts for under half, and the remainder has no known explanation. For V, J and clone size, that table is used; D and trimming come from the DNA. Present in this sample are 550,000 to 700,000 clones, around 78% of which were seen just once. Around 2% of the sample goes to the ten largest clones.

Healthy HIV-negative adults with no recently reported acute infections or vaccinations were included as donors. All donors were Caucasian adults living in Nashville, Tennessee, USA. CD4+ T cells were enriched through magnetic negative selection, after which naive cells were positively selected on CD45RA and the remaining negative fraction served as the memory subset. Blood was collected by leukapheresis, and PBMCs were isolated by Ficoll-Histopaque density gradient centrifugation and then cryopreserved in liquid nitrogen vapor phase. Purity and quantity of every magnetically sorted T cell population were checked by analytical flow cytometry. Genomic DNA was isolated from every sorted fraction and measured by UV absorbance on a Nanodrop 2000c. For this clone: The target of this receptor is not known. Nothing much larger sits one base from this clone, and base qualities are not available.

Measured from the cysteine to the phenylalanine, the CDR3 is 15 residues long. Kept here is only the CDR3 DNA, which spans 45 bases and is read in frame from base 1. Deletion took 7 bases off V and 0 bases off J, with a span of 13 bases between the germline ends. According to the germline V gene, CDR1 reads MNHEY and CDR2 reads SVGAGI. Sequencing used memory CD4+ T cells sorted from blood. The intended sense of this specimen's cell subset or site label: CD45RA-negative fraction. This receptor was taken from a woman in her 30s in good health. The sequence joins TRBV6-5 to TRBJ2-1, with a tentative D gene TRBD2 over 6 matching bases. The encoded CDR3 is CASTQKTSSYNEQFF. The nucleotide sequence is TGTGCCAGCACCCAGAAGACTAGCTCCTACAATGAGCAGTTCTTC.